The TCR beta chain described here comes from a study of blood T cell repertoires in COVID-19 (dated by TCRdb to 2018 to 2020). Turning to the overall study: Samples covering the acute and convalescent phases of COVID-19 were provided by collaborators in the United States, Italy and Spain. Samples came from the ongoing ImmuneRACE study (first 160 participants) plus 1,254 subjects from 6 global collaborators. The sample metadata nearly always contained a de-identified subject ID, COVID-19 status, age in years and sex. The repertoires were released in a freely available public database meant as a resource for research on the immune response to SARS-CoV-2. Deeply sampled blood TCRbeta repertoires from subjects exposed to, actively infected with, or recovered from COVID-19 were included in the dataset. The material from the prospective study consisted of cDNA or gDNA derived from T cells, B-cell-depleted T cells, or PBMCs. Where available, HLA class I and class II types were obtained from metadata supplied by the sample provider rather than from assay-based typing.

Results the study describes overall, beyond this receptor: How much clinical and demographic metadata was included differed by source and by participant, and the metadata was provided uncurated.

Note on this clone: Its antigen remains undetermined. No quality values exist for individual bases; no much larger clone is one base distant.

From the cysteine up to the phenylalanine, the CDR3 has a length of 13 residues. Of all the DNA, just the CDR3 is kept, 39 bases in frame from base 1. Trimming at the junction amounts to 2 bases on V and 1 base on J, and the germline ends lie 6 bases apart. Based on the germline V gene, the CDR1 and CDR2 sequences are SGDLS and YYNGEE. In the prospective study, participants were about 18 to 89 years old, resided in about two dozen geographic areas of the United States, and were enrolled through a virtual design. Cohort assignment in the prospective study relied on participant-reported clinical history from a screening survey and a study questionnaire. Exposed participants were defined as having been in contact with someone with a PCR-confirmed or clinician-diagnosed COVID-19 case within 2 weeks of study entry. Each participant in the prospective study had whole blood, serum and a nasopharyngeal or oropharyngeal swab collected by mobile phlebotomists. Prospective study participants could optionally give additional blood draws and questionnaires over an approximately 2-month period. Blood samples from the prospective study were shipped frozen or at room temperature prior to DNA extraction.

TCRbeta CDR3 regions were amplified from genomic DNA using the immunoSEQ Assay, a bias-controlled multiplex PCR. In the source study's methods: Within the assay, amplification of reference gene primers was used to estimate how many nucleated cells each sample contained. To quantify the absolute abundance of each unique TCRbeta CDR3 rearrangement, sequence reads were collapsed and filtered. Productive Simpson clonality was computed per sample as the square root of Simpson's diversity index over productive rearrangements. TCRdb's version of the immuneACCESS table is confined to in-frame rearrangements and falls short of the full clone set. An unresolved V gene accounts for under half of the shortfall where checked; the remainder is of unknown origin. V and J calls and clone size come straight from that table; D and trimming were deduced from the DNA. The sample has some 190,000 clones on record, 80% to 85% of them singletons. In total, the top ten clones hold about 3.3% of the sample.

Sequenced sample: PBMCs or T cells enriched from blood (not recorded which). This receptor chain uses TRBV9 and TRBJ2-5; the D gene remains uncertain. This TCR came from a woman between 25 and 40 years old who had been exposed to COVID-19. This receptor carries the CDR3 CASSVVSQETQYF. In nucleotide form, the sequence is TGTGCCAGCAGCGTGGTCAGCCAAGAGACCCAGTACTTC.